These 30 T cell receptor beta chains were sequenced from one sample in a study of response to subunit inactivated influenza vaccine. TCRdb reprocessed the RT-PCR reads via MiXCR and lists one record per CDR3 protein. The table has 650,000 to 700,000 distinct CDR3 sequences, 15% to 18% seen once; the top ten hold 11%. The sample was PBMCs from blood, taken roughly 12 days after vaccination. The source of these receptors is a man aged 45-65 years who received an inactivated influenza vaccine.

CDR3 sequence: CSATSGTGHYEQYF. CDR3 DNA: TGCAGTGCTACCTCCGGGACAGGACACTACGAGCAGTACTTC. The V call is TRBV20-1, the J call TRBJ2-7, with TRBD1 identical over 8 bases. Germline loops: CDR1 DFQATT, CDR2 SNEGSKA (reference sequence). The CDR3 is 14 residues long. Trimming removed 4 bases from V and 3 bases from J; junction bases left unmatched: 8.

This clonotype has ten or more counts. The J gene is TRBJ1-1, the V gene TRBV28; 7 bases agree with TRBD1. The CDR3 extends over 13 amino acids. The V segment lost 5 bases and the J segment 6 bases; nucleotides outside the gene matches: 6. CDR1 and CDR2 from the germline V gene are MDHEN and SYDVKM. The CDR3 loop reads CASSPPGQPEAFF. The CDR3 DNA is TGTGCCAGCAGTCCACCGGGACAGCCTGAAGCTTTCTTT.

The chain couples TRBV11-2 to TRBJ2-1, with unresolved D. This CDR3 has 15 amino acids. V was pared by 5 bases and J by 2 bases, with 13 bases between. In germline, CDR1 is SGHAT, CDR2 FQNNGV. CDR3 amino acids: CASSQTGRPYNEQFF. The CDR3 DNA reads TGTGCCAGCAGCCAGACTGGGCGGCCCTACAATGAGCAGTTCTTC. The variable domain in full, with the rest retrieved from reference TRBV11-2 and TRBJ2-1, is EAGVAQSPRYKIIEKRQSVAFWCNPISGHATLYWYQQILGQGPKLLIQFQNNGVVDDSQLPKDRFSAERLKGVDSTLKIQPAKLEDSAVYLCASSQTGRPYNEQFFGPGTRLTVL.

This clonotype was recorded at least ten times. The rearrangement joins TRBV7-9 to TRBJ2-5; TRBD2 matches 8 bases. Per the germline V gene, CDR1 is SEHNR and CDR2 is FQNEAQ (reference sequence). The junction had 8 bases not matched to a gene; V was cut back by 6 bases and J by 5 bases. The CDR3 is 14 residues long. For the CDR3, the DNA is TGTGCCAGCAGTTCCAGCGGGGGCCGTGAGACCCAGTACTTC. Translated: CASSSSGGRETQYF.

This clonotype was found many times. The rearrangement joins TRBV3-1 to TRBJ2-4, with D perhaps being TRBD1 or TRBD2 (5 bases each). The CDR3 has 13 residues. The germline V gene encodes CDR1 LGHDT and CDR2 YNNKEL (reference sequence). V was shortened by 6 bases and J by 0 bases, with 6 bases between the two germline ends. CDR3 protein: CASRGVAKNIQYF. The CDR3 nucleotides read TGTGCCAGCAGGGGGGTAGCCAAAAACATTCAGTACTTC.

This clonotype has more than one count but fewer than ten. The chain is built from TRBV7-8 and TRBJ2-1; 9 nucleotides align to TRBD2. V lost 3 bases to trimming and J lost 8 bases; unmatched junction nucleotides: 8. This CDR3 is built from 15 residues. Germline V gives CDR1 SGHVS, CDR2 FQNEAQ. The CDR3 region is CASSFGLARFDEQFF. In nucleotides, the CDR3 is TGTGCCAGCAGCTTCGGACTAGCGAGGTTCGATGAGCAGTTCTTC.

This clonotype was observed at least ten times. V is TRBV5-1 and J is TRBJ1-1, with D unclear. This CDR3 comprises 12 residues. V dropped 0 bases and J dropped 6 bases, with 6 bases sitting between them. Germline loops: CDR1 SGHRS, CDR2 YFSETQ. CDR3 loop: CASSLGVSEAFF. As DNA, the CDR3 is TGCGCCAGCAGCTTGGGGGTTTCTGAAGCTTTCTTT.

The table lists this clonotype with a few counts. This sequence joins TRBV7-9 and TRBJ1-1, with D tentatively TRBD1 (5 bases). CDR3 length: 16 amino acids. Deletions cut 0 bases from V and 6 bases from J, with 17 bases between. CDR1 is SEHNR and CDR2 is FQNEAQ in the germline V gene (reference sequence). CDR3 bases: TGTGCCAGCAGCTTAGCTGAGGTCCAGGGCAAATCTGAAGCTTTCTTT. It translates to CASSLAEVQGKSEAFF.

The CDR3 coding sequence is TGTGCCAGCACCCCCGGACAGCTGTCCTACGAGCAGTACTTC. This encodes CASTPGQLSYEQYF. The V gene is TRBV12-3 or TRBV12-4, the J gene TRBJ2-7, with a weak D call TRBD1 (6 bases). This CDR3 spans 14 amino acids. The germline V and J ends were trimmed by 7 bases and 1 base, with 14 bases remaining between them.

This clonotype has ten or more counts. This chain connects TRBV5-1 to TRBJ2-1, with D possibly being TRBD1 or TRBD2 (5 bases each). V lost 4 bases to trimming and J lost 7 bases, with 18 bases between them. The CDR3 has 15 residues. In germline, CDR1 is SGHRS, CDR2 YFSETQ. In DNA, the CDR3 is TGCGCCAGCAGCCCACAATCGGGGCGGACGAATGAGCAGTTCTTC. Its translation: CASSPQSGRTNEQFF.

The chain is built from TRBV7-7 and TRBJ2-7; possible D gene TRBD2, 6 bases. The CDR3 length is 15 residues. Trimming removed 5 bases from V and 5 bases from J, with 19 bases in between. Per the germline V gene, CDR1 is SSHAT and CDR2 is FNYEAQ (reference sequence). CDR3 in DNA: TGTGCCAGCAGCCCCGGGCCCCGCGGGGCAAACGAGCAGTACTTC. Translating gives CASSPGPRGANEQYF.

This clonotype was seen only a few times. The chain joins TRBV29-1 to TRBJ2-5; TRBD2 matches at 11 bases. The CDR3 runs 16 residues. J lost 1 base, V lost 3 bases, and 7 bases had no gene match. Germline CDR1 and CDR2: SQVTM and ANQGSEA. The CDR3 loop is CSVESGGTSGQETQYF. In nucleotides, the CDR3 is TGCAGCGTTGAGAGTGGGGGGACTAGCGGCCAAGAGACCCAGTACTTC. The whole variable domain, remainder taken from reference TRBV29-1 and TRBJ2-5, is SAVISQKPSRDICQRGTSLTIQCQVDSQVTMMFWYRQQPGQSLTLIATANQGSEATYESGFVIDKFPISRPNLTFSTLTVSNMSPEDSSIYLCSVESGGTSGQETQYFGPGTRLLVL.

V gene TRBV5-1 combines with J gene TRBJ1-6; D call uncertain. Trimming stripped 5 bases from V and 6 bases from J, with 9 bases between. Germline V lookup: CDR1 SGHRS, CDR2 YFSETQ. This CDR3 is built from 13 residues. CDR3 DNA: TGCGCCAGCAGGGAAAGCTTTAATTCACCCCTCCACTTT. Amino acids: CASRESFNSPLHF. The whole variable domain, remainder taken from reference TRBV5-1 and TRBJ1-6, is KAGVTQTPRYLIKTRGQQVTLSCSPISGHRSVSWYQQTPGQGLQFLFEYFSETQRNKGNFPGRFSGRQFSNSRSEMNVSTLELGDSALYLCASRESFNSPLHFGNGTRLTVT.

In its sample, this clonotype was seen a few times. This sequence joins TRBV28 and TRBJ1-4; tentative D call: TRBD1 (5 bases). This CDR3 spans 19 amino acids. V was clipped by 2 bases and J by 4 bases, with 23 bases between them. CDR1 is MDHEN and CDR2 is SYDVKM in the germline V gene. CDR3: CASSLRGWRQGRDNEKLFF. The CDR3, as DNA: TGTGCCAGCAGTTTACGGGGTTGGCGACAAGGCAGGGATAATGAAAAACTGTTTTTT. The full variable domain, rest sourced from reference TRBV28 and TRBJ1-4, is DVKVTQSSRYLVKRTGEKVFLECVQDMDHENMFWYRQDPGLGLRLIYFSYDVKMKEKGDIPEGYSVSREKKERFSLILESASTNQTSMYLCASSLRGWRQGRDNEKLFFGSGTQLSVL.

This clonotype was picked up a small number of times. The rearrangement uses TRBV6-1 and TRBJ2-5, with 9 bases that match TRBD2. Per germline, CDR1 MNHNS and CDR2 SASEGT. The CDR3 has 15 residues. V shed 7 bases, J shed 5 bases, and the junction held 11 bases outside the gene matches. DNA for the CDR3: TGTGCCAGCAATCCTTCAGCGGGGGGCGGCGAGACCCAGTACTTC. As protein: CASNPSAGGGETQYF.

V gene TRBV4-1 combines with J gene TRBJ2-5, with D possibly TRBD1 on 6 matching bases. CDR1 MGHRA and CDR2 YSYEKL come from the germline V gene. V was trimmed by 0 bases and J by 12 bases, leaving 17 bases between them. This CDR3 has 14 amino acids. The CDR3: CASSQEFLQGQEYF. In nucleotides, the CDR3 is TGCGCCAGCAGCCAAGAGTTTCTTCAGGGGCAGGAGTACTTC.

This clonotype has a count of ten or more. The rearrangement links TRBV12-3 or TRBV12-4 to TRBJ2-7, with D tentatively TRBD1 (6 bases). V lost 1 base and J 1 base, leaving 17 bases between the germline ends. CDR3 length equals 17 residues. The CDR3 DNA is TGTGCCAGCAGTTTAGGTAGGCGTGACAGGACTTCCTACGAGCAGTACTTC. Amino acid sequence: CASSLGRRDRTSYEQYF.

This clonotype was counted many times. This chain connects TRBV7-2 to TRBJ1-6; no reliable D call. Trimming took off 0 bases at V and 7 bases at J, with 13 bases between the two ends. Germline V gene sequence: CDR1 SGHTA, CDR2 FQGNSA. The CDR3 has 16 amino acids. The CDR3 bases are TGTGCCAGCAGCTTAGCTTCAGGCGGACTAAATTCACCCCTCCACTTT. Its protein is CASSLASGGLNSPLHF.

This clonotype was seen only a few times. The rearrangement joins TRBV20-1 to TRBJ2-5, with 14 bases aligning to TRBD2. After removal of 3 bases from V and 2 bases from J, the junction contained 2 bases not matched to a gene. This CDR3 region has 15 residues. Germline CDR1 DFQATT, CDR2 SNEGSKA (reference sequence). CDR3 in amino acids: CSARGLAGVQETQYF. The DNA for the CDR3 is TGCAGTGCTAGGGGACTAGCGGGAGTTCAAGAGACCCAGTACTTC.

CDR3 loop: CATSGGPSSYNEQFF. CDR3 nucleotide sequence: TGTGCCACTTCGGGGGGACCTAGCTCCTACAATGAGCAGTTCTTC. J is TRBJ2-1 and V is TRBV12-3 or TRBV12-4; 7 positions match TRBD2. Trimming removed 10 bases from V and 0 bases from J; junction bases left unmatched: 9. The CDR3 covers 15 residues.

This clonotype was found a few times. The V call is TRBV6-2 or TRBV6-3, the J call TRBJ2-7, with 14 bases matching TRBD2. V lost 2 bases and J lost 2; bases outside the gene matches: 2. The CDR3 is 16 residues long. CDR1 MNHEY and CDR2 SVGEGT come from the germline V gene. CDR3 sequence: CASSYGTSGGPYEQYF. CDR3 sequence (DNA): TGTGCCAGCAGTTACGGGACTAGCGGGGGTCCCTACGAGCAGTACTTC.

This chain uses TRBV10-3 with TRBJ2-7; D uncertain. Trimming left V 6 bases short and J 0 bases short, with 9 bases between. CDR1 is ENHRY, CDR2 SYGVKD, per germline. The CDR3 runs to 13 residues. For the CDR3, the DNA is TGTGCCATCAGGGACGGAACCTCCTACGAGCAGTACTTC. Translated, it gives CAIRDGTSYEQYF.

This clonotype was observed a few times. This chain joins TRBV15 and TRBJ2-5; D call uncertain. The CDR3 runs to 12 residues. CDR1 and CDR2 from the germline V gene are LNHNV and YYDKDF (reference sequence). V dropped 0 bases and J dropped 7 bases, with 6 bases sitting between them. In DNA, the CDR3 is TGTGCCACCAGCAGAGATCTTGGGACCCAGTACTTC. As protein: CATSRDLGTQYF. The entire variable domain, with the rest obtained from reference TRBV15 and TRBJ2-5, is as follows: DAMVIQNPRYQVTQFGKPVTLSCSQTLNHNVMYWYQQKSSQAPKLLFHYYDKDFNNEADTPDNFQSRRPNTSFCFLDIRSPGLGDTAMYLCATSRDLGTQYFGPGTRLLVL.

The gene calls are TRBV20-1 and TRBJ2-7; TRBD2 matches 8 bases. CDR3 length: 14 amino acids. Germline-derived CDR1 and CDR2 are DFQATT and SNEGSKA (reference sequence). Trimming took 8 bases from V and 1 from J; bases not matched to a gene: 10. This CDR3 reads CSTLGTSVSYEQYF. The CDR3 bases are TGCAGTACCCTTGGGACTAGTGTTTCCTACGAGCAGTACTTC.

The V call is TRBV7-9, the J call TRBJ1-1, with unresolved D. Germline CDR1 SEHNR, CDR2 FQNEAQ (reference sequence). The CDR3 covers 14 residues. V lost 0 bases, J lost 5 bases, and 10 bases lay in between. CDR3 DNA sequence: TGTGCCAGCAGCTTAGCTGGAGGTATAACTGAAGCTTTCTTT. Protein sequence: CASSLAGGITEAFF.

V is TRBV11-2 and J is TRBJ2-7; TRBD1 might be the D (5 bases). Germline CDR1 reads SGHAT; CDR2 reads FQNNGV. CDR3 length equals 15 residues. V lost 5 bases to trimming and J lost 2 bases, with 16 bases between them. CDR3 residues: CASSRNPDTTYEQYF. CDR3 DNA: TGTGCCAGCAGCCGGAACCCGGACACAACCTACGAGCAGTACTTC.

The chain is built from TRBV29-1 and TRBJ2-5; 9 bases line up with TRBD1. The V gene end was trimmed by 8 bases and the J gene end by 10 bases; junction bases not matched to a gene: 14. Germline lookup yields CDR1 SQVTM and CDR2 ANQGSEA. The CDR3 totals 13 residues. The CDR3 bases are TGCAGCCTTTGGACAGGGGCCGCAGATGGCCAGTACTTC. It is translated as CSLWTGAADGQYF.

This chain uses TRBV4-2 with TRBJ2-5; 7 nucleotides align to TRBD1. The CDR3 runs to 16 residues. The germline CDR1 and CDR2 sequences are LGHNA and YNFKEQ. Trimming cost V 5 bases and J 1 base; bases outside gene matches: 10. The CDR3 DNA sequence: TGTGCCAGCAGCTCTTCCAGGGGGATCCTCCAAGAGACCCAGTACTTC. Translating gives CASSSSRGILQETQYF.

The J gene is TRBJ2-3, the V gene TRBV5-1, with D possibly TRBD2 on 5 matching bases. V was shortened by 8 bases and J by 2 bases, with 15 bases between the two germline ends. Germline V gene data show CDR1 as SGHRS and CDR2 as YFSETQ. CDR3 length: 14 residues. CDR3 loop: CAREQWESTDTQYF. Written as DNA, the CDR3 is TGCGCCAGAGAGCAATGGGAGTCCACAGATACGCAGTATTTT.

Ten or more counts support this clonotype. The rearrangement uses TRBV4-3 and TRBJ1-2, with a tentative D call TRBD1 (6 bases). CDR3 size: 15 residues. Looked up from germline, CDR1 is LGHNA and CDR2 is YSLEER. V lost 2 bases to trimming and J lost 4 bases, with 14 bases between them. The DNA of the CDR3 is TGCGCCAGCAGCCAAACAAACCAGGGGATCTATGGCTACACCTTC. Protein product: CASSQTNQGIYGYTF.